This record concerns one T cell receptor beta chain sequence. Its antigen is as yet unknown. This entry comes from a study of CD8 T cells in ankylosing spondylitis. TCRdb analysed the 5' RACE reads with MiXCR anew, one entry per CDR3 protein. This sample has approximately 300,000 distinct CDR3 sequences; around 18% occur once, and the top ten carry 7.8%. The study's findings and limits: Reports of some motif variants in reactive arthritis synovial fluid and blood predate this one.

The V gene lost 3 bases and the J gene lost 3 bases, with 16 bases spanning the gap. Per germline, CDR1 SGDLS and CDR2 YYNGEE. The CDR3 runs to 16 residues. Sequencing was carried out using blood, either unsorted or a sorted T cell fraction (not recorded which). This chain uses TRBV9 with TRBJ2-1, with D possibly being TRBD2 (5 bases). The TCR was taken from a male donor with ankylosing spondylitis or in good health (not recorded which). The CDR3 region is CASSGSPSGNYNEQFF. CDR3 sequence (DNA): TGTGCCAGCAGCGGATCCCCGTCGGGGAACTACAATGAGCAGTTCTTC. Full variable domain (outside the CDR3, taken from reference TRBV9 and TRBJ2-1): DSGVTQTPKHLITATGQRVTLRCSPRSGDLSVYWYQQSLDQGLQFLIQYYNGEERAKGNILERFSAQQFPDLHSELNLSSLELGDSALYFCASSGSPSGNYNEQFFGPGTRLTVL.